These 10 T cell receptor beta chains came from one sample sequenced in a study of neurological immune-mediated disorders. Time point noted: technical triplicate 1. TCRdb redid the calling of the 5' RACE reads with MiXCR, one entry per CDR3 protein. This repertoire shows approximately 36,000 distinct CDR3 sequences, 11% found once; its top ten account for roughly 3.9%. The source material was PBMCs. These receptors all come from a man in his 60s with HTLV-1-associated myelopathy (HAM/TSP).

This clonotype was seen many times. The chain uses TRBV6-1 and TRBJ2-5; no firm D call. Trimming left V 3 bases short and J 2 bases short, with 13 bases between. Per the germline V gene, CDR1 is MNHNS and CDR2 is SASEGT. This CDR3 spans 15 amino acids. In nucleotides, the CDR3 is TGTGCCAGCAGTGACCCATTGGTCAGGCAAGAGACCCAGTACTTC. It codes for CASSDPLVRQETQYF.

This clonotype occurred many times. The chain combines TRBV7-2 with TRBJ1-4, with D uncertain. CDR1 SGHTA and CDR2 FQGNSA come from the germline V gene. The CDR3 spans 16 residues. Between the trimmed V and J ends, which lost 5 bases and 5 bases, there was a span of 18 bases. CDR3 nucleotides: TGTGCCAGCAGCCCTTGGATGGGTACGACCAATGAAAAACTGTTTTTT. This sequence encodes CASSPWMGTTNEKLFF.

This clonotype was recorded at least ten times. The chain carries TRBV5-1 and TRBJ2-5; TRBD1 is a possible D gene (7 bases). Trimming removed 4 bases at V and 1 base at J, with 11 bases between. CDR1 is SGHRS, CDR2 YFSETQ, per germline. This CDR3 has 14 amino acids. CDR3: CASSGGDSQETQYF. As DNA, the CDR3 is TGCGCCAGCAGCGGAGGGGACAGCCAAGAGACCCAGTACTTC.

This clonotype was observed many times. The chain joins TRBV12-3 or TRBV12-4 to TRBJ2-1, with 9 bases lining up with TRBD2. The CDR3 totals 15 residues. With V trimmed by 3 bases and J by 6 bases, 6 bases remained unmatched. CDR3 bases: TGTGCCAGCAGTTTTCGGCTAGCGGGATCCAATGAGCAGTTCTTC. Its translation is CASSFRLAGSNEQFF.

Here the CDR3 DNA reads TGCAGTGCTAGAGATATTTCGTTGTGGGGTCCTAACACTGAAGCTTTCTTT. Protein: CSARDISLWGPNTEAFF. The V and J genes are TRBV20-1 and TRBJ1-1, with D unresolved. Germline loops: CDR1 DFQATT, CDR2 SNEGSKA (reference sequence). This CDR3 comprises 17 residues. Between the trimmed V and J ends, which lost 0 bases and 2 bases, there was a span of 19 bases.

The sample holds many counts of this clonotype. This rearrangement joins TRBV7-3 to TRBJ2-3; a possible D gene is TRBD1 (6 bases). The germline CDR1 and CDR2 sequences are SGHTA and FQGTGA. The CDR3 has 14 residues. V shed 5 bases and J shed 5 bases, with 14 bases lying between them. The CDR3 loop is CASSAGTRQDTQYF. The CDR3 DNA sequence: TGTGCCAGCAGCGCCGGGACACGGCAAGATACGCAGTATTTT.

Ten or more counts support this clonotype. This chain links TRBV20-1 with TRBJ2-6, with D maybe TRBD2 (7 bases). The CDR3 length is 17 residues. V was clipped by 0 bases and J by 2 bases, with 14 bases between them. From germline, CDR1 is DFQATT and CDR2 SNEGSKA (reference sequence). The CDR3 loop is CSARDGTGGTGANVLTF. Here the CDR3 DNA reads TGCAGTGCTAGAGATGGCACGGGGGGCACTGGGGCCAACGTCCTGACTTTC.

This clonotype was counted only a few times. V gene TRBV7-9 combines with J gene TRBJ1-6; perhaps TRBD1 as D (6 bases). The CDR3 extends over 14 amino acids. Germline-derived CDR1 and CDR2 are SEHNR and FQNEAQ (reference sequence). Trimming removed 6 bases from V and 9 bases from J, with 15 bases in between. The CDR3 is CASSRQGKGSPLHF. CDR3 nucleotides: TGTGCCAGCAGTAGGCAGGGGAAAGGTTCACCCCTCCACTTT.

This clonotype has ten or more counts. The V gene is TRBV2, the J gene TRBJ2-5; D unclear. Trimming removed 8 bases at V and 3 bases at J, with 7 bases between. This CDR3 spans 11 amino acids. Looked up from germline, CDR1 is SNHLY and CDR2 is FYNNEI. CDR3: CASGREETQYF. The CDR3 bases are TGTGCCAGCGGCCGTGAAGAGACCCAGTACTTC.

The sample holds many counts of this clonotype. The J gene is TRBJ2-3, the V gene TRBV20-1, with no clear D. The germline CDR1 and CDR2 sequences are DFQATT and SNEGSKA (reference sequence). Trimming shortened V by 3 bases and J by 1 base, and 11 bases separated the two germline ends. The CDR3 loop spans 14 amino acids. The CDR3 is CSASYVGRTDTQYF. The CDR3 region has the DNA TGCAGTGCTAGTTATGTAGGGCGCACAGATACGCAGTATTTT.